The next 30 T cell receptor beta chains were all read from a single sample in a study of CD8+ T cells in alopecia areata (dated by TCRdb to 2017 to 2018). Read against the paper, the sample's time point label means: baseline before oral tofacitinib. Receptor libraries were prepared by the immunoSEQ multiplex PCR assay. For TCR sequencing, RNA was extracted from every sample and reverse transcribed into cDNA to serve as template. The immuneACCESS repertoire file appears here via TCRdb, limited to in-frame rearrangements. These files lack a portion of the clones; in checked studies, under half of the deficit traces to unresolved V genes, and the cause of the others is not known. The sample table shows roughly 150,000 clones, and more than 45% are seen once. The ten largest clones add up to roughly 19% of the sample. The sample consisted of CD8+ T cells sorted from blood, taken at week 0. The receptors derive from a human donor with alopecia areata.

The gene calls are TRBV21-1 and TRBJ1-2; TRBD1, as called in the table, went unchecked against the DNA. TRBV21-1 is tagged as a pseudogene. CDR3 length: 16 residues. CDR3 in amino acids: CASSKGLQGFSWGYTF. CDR3 in DNA: TGTGCCAGCAGCAAAGGTTTACAGGGGTTCTCCTGGGGCTACACCTTC.

A note on this clone: Other DNA sequences in the sample encode the same CDR3. The gene calls are TRBV19 and TRBJ2-1; D is unclear. Germline assignment: CDR1 LNHDA and CDR2 SQIVND (reference sequence). This CDR3 has 14 residues. Trimming removed 2 bases from V and 3 bases from J, with 8 bases in between. The CDR3 sequence: CASSISSSYNEQFF. CDR3 sequence (DNA): TGTGCCAGTAGTATAAGCTCAAGCTACAATGAGCAGTTCTTC.

This chain connects TRBV11-3 to TRBJ2-7; no firm D call. Per the germline V gene, CDR1 is SGHNT and CDR2 is YENEEA. V was cut by 3 bases and J by 8 bases, with 11 bases left in between. This CDR3 region has 12 residues. The CDR3 DNA is TGTGCCAGCAGCTTCAACTGGCCAAAGCAGTACTTC. Translating it yields CASSFNWPKQYF.

This clone was seen more than once but under ten times. The rearrangement joins TRBV19 to TRBJ1-6; no reliable D call. The CDR3 is 14 amino acids. Germline V lookup: CDR1 LNHDA, CDR2 SQIVND (reference sequence). Trimming stripped 6 bases from V and 7 bases from J, with 13 bases between. CDR3 sequence reads: CASRIGEGNSPLHF. DNA of the CDR3: TGTGCCAGTAGGATCGGGGAGGGCAATTCACCCCTCCACTTT.

This rearrangement joins TRBV30 to TRBJ1-2; D is unclear. This CDR3 has 13 residues. Germline CDR1 reads GTSNPN; CDR2 reads SVGIG (reference sequence). Between the trimmed V and J ends, which lost 2 bases and 5 bases, there was a span of 12 bases. For the CDR3, the DNA is TGTGCCTGGAGTCCCGGGGTACGGTATGGCTACACCTTC. It encodes CAWSPGVRYGYTF. Supplemented by reference TRBV30 and TRBJ1-2, the full variable domain reads SQTIHQWPATLVQPVGSPLSLECTVEGTSNPNLYWYRQAAGRGLQLLFYSVGIGQISSEVPQNLSASRPQDRQFILSSKKLLLSDSGFYLCAWSPGVRYGYTFGSGTRLTVV.

The V call is TRBV30, the J call TRBJ2-3; maybe TRBD2 (5 bases). V lost 2 bases, J lost 4 bases, and 7 bases lay in between. The germline V gene encodes CDR1 GTSNPN and CDR2 SVGIG (reference sequence). The CDR3 extends over 12 amino acids. The CDR3 DNA is TGTGCCTGGAGTTTGGACTCAGATACGCAGTATTTT. Translation gives CAWSLDSDTQYF. Complete variable domain (other parts from reference TRBV30 and TRBJ2-3): SQTIHQWPATLVQPVGSPLSLECTVEGTSNPNLYWYRQAAGRGLQLLFYSVGIGQISSEVPQNLSASRPQDRQFILSSKKLLLSDSGFYLCAWSLDSDTQYFGPGTRLTVL.

V and J are TRBV5-1 and TRBJ2-6, with a tentative D call TRBD1 (5 bases). The CDR3 covers 16 residues. Trimming shortened V by 3 bases and J by 0 bases, and 10 bases separated the two germline ends. Germline V lookup: CDR1 SGHRS, CDR2 YFSETQ. CDR3 loop: CASSSGRGSGANVLTF. CDR3 nucleotide sequence: TGCGCCAGCAGCTCAGGAAGGGGCTCTGGGGCCAACGTCCTGACTTTC.

This clone was seen only a few times. In DNA, the CDR3 is TGCAGCGTTGGTTATACGCAGTATTTT. It encodes CSVGYTQYF. The chain combines TRBV29-1 with TRBJ2-3, with D uncertain. This CDR3 has 9 amino acids. Germline V lookup: CDR1 SQVTM, CDR2 ANQGSEA. Trimming shortened V by 4 bases and J by 7 bases, and 3 bases separated the two germline ends.

This clone has only one observation. The chain joins TRBV7-6 to TRBJ2-7; 7 nucleotides agree with TRBD1. In germline, CDR1 is SGHVS, CDR2 FNYEAQ. After removal of 3 bases from V and 4 bases from J, the junction contained 6 bases not matched to a gene. This CDR3 contains 14 residues. In DNA, the CDR3 is TGTGCCAGCAGCTTGGACAGGAAAGCTTACGAGCAGTACTTC. This codes for CASSLDRKAYEQYF. Using reference TRBV7-6 and TRBJ2-7 for the parts outside the CDR3, the full variable domain is GAGVSQSPRYKVTKRGQDVALRCDPISGHVSLYWYRQALGQGPEFLTYFNYEAQQDKSGLPNDRFSAERPEGSISTLTIQRTEQRDSAMYRCASSLDRKAYEQYFGPGTRLTVT.

Only a few counts were recorded for this clone. The gene calls are TRBV9 and TRBJ1-4, with D possibly TRBD1 on 5 matching bases. The CDR3 is 15 residues long. Germline V gives CDR1 SGDLS, CDR2 YYNGEE. V lost 4 bases and J lost 8, with 18 bases in between. The CDR3 region has the DNA TGTGCCAGCAGCCCCTTGCCGGGGGTAAGGGAAAAACTGTTTTTT. Its translation: CASSPLPGVREKLFF.

The table lists this clone with a few counts. J is TRBJ2-3 and V is TRBV7-9, with D perhaps matching TRBD2 (6 bases). The CDR3 is 15 residues long. The germline V and J ends were trimmed by 0 bases and 3 bases, with 10 bases remaining between them. The germline V gene has CDR1 SEHNR and CDR2 FQNEAQ (reference sequence). CDR3 nucleotide sequence: TGTGCCAGCAGCTTAGCGCAGGAGGGAACAGATACGCAGTATTTT. Translated, it gives CASSLAQEGTDTQYF.

V and J are TRBV7-6 and TRBJ2-5; D perhaps matches TRBD2 (5 bases). This CDR3 contains 13 residues. Germline CDR1 SGHVS, CDR2 FNYEAQ. V was pared by 7 bases and J by 1 base, with 10 bases between. CDR3 sequence reads: CASTPTTQETQYF. The CDR3 nucleotides read TGTGCCAGCACTCCGACTACCCAAGAGACCCAGTACTTC.

The chain recombines TRBV30 with TRBJ2-3, with D perhaps TRBD2 (5 bases). Germline CDR1 and CDR2: GTSNPN and SVGIG (reference sequence). The CDR3 sequence is 13 residues long. Trimming left V 2 bases short and J 6 bases short, with 12 bases between. CDR3 DNA: TGTGCCTGGAGTCCGGGGTTCAGGGATACGCAGTATTTT. Its protein product is CAWSPGFRDTQYF.

The V gene is TRBV4-1, the J gene TRBJ1-1, with 9 bases identical to TRBD1. CDR1 and CDR2 (germline): MGHRA, YSYEKL. V lost 0 bases, J lost 8 bases, and 4 bases stayed unmatched. The CDR3 consists of 14 residues. CDR3 sequence reads: CASSQEGTGREAFF. Here the CDR3 DNA reads TGCGCCAGCAGCCAAGAAGGGACAGGGCGAGAAGCTTTCTTT.

In DNA, the CDR3 is TGTGCCAGTAGACAGGGCAGCTATGGCTACACCTTC. Translation: CASRQGSYGYTF. The rearrangement uses TRBV27 and TRBJ1-2; TRBD1 aligns across 7 bases. Germline CDR1 MNHEY, CDR2 SMNVEV (reference sequence). J was trimmed by 4 bases and V by 9 bases; bases with no gene match: 5. The CDR3 has 12 amino acids.

The rearrangement joins TRBV30 to TRBJ2-1, with D perhaps TRBD2 (7 bases). Germline V gene data show CDR1 as GTSNPN and CDR2 as SVGIG (reference sequence). The V end was cut by 5 bases, the J end by 4 bases, with 12 bases between. The CDR3 extends over 13 amino acids. The CDR3: CAWAGATYNEQFF. The CDR3 coding sequence is TGTGCCTGGGCGGGGGCCACGTACAATGAGCAGTTCTTC.

The rearrangement joins TRBV6-5 to TRBJ2-7; possibly TRBD2 for D (6 bases). The germline V and J ends were trimmed by 5 bases and 7 bases, with 9 bases remaining between them. Germline V gene lookup returns CDR1 MNHEY and CDR2 SVGAGI. This CDR3 is built from 11 residues. The CDR3: CASSEGREQYF. The CDR3 DNA reads TGTGCCAGCAGTGAGGGGAGGGAGCAGTACTTC.

The chain combines TRBV11-2 with TRBJ2-3; 7 bases are a match to TRBD2. Germline loops: CDR1 SGHAT, CDR2 FQNNGV. The CDR3 has 17 amino acids. Trimming at V came to 2 bases and at J to 2 bases, leaving 10 bases not matched to a gene. The CDR3 DNA is TGTGCCAGCAGCTTAAATGCACTAGCGACGAACACAGATACGCAGTATTTT. Protein sequence: CASSLNALATNTDTQYF.

The chain carries TRBV29-1 and TRBJ2-5; D is unclear. The CDR3 is made up of 11 amino acids. Trimming left V 8 bases short and J 7 bases short, with 14 bases between. Germline CDR1 reads SQVTM; CDR2 reads ANQGSEA. As DNA, the CDR3 is TGCAGCTTTCGTGAGGATGTGACCCAGTACTTC. It specifies CSFREDVTQYF.

V and J are TRBV5-6 and TRBJ1-5, with 9 bases identical to TRBD1. After removal of 6 bases from V and 4 bases from J, the junction contained 5 bases not matched to a gene. The CDR3 consists of 14 residues. The V gene's germline CDR1 is SGHDT and CDR2 YYEEEE. The DNA for the CDR3 is TGTGCCAGCACATCCGGGACAGGGAATCAGCCCCAGCATTTT. It encodes CASTSGTGNQPQHF.

The J gene is TRBJ2-7, the V gene TRBV7-2; unclear D gene. Per germline, CDR1 SGHTA and CDR2 FQGNSA. Trimming pared 5 bases from V and 5 bases from J, leaving 10 bases between. This CDR3 region has 12 residues. CDR3 DNA: TGTGCCAGCAGCCAACTACCCCACGAGCAGTACTTC. It is translated as CASSQLPHEQYF.

This sequence joins TRBV7-2 and TRBJ1-2, with D hard to call. V shed 3 bases and J shed 2 bases, with 19 bases lying between them. In germline, CDR1 is SGHTA, CDR2 FQGNSA. The CDR3 is 17 amino acids. CDR3 protein: CASSFSLTLQKNYGYTF. The DNA for the CDR3 is TGTGCCAGCAGCTTTAGCCTCACCCTACAGAAGAACTATGGCTACACCTTC.

This chain joins TRBV14 and TRBJ1-2, with 9 nucleotides matching TRBD1. Trimming removed 3 bases from V and 4 bases from J; junction bases left unmatched: 0. Germline CDR1 and CDR2: SGHDN and FVKESK. The CDR3 is 13 amino acids. The CDR3, as DNA: TGTGCCAGCAGCCAGGGACAGGGCTATGGCTACACCTTC. It specifies CASSQGQGYGYTF.

This clone is a singleton in its sample. The CDR3 here is CASSQDPRTSGAEQFF. The CDR3 DNA reads TGCGCCAGCAGCCAAGATCCCCGGACTAGTGGCGCTGAGCAGTTCTTC. This sequence joins TRBV4-3 and TRBJ2-1; 7 bases are a match to TRBD2. The CDR3 has 16 residues. The J segment lost 9 bases and the V segment lost 0 bases, leaving 11 bases of the junction unmatched. Germline assignment: CDR1 LGHNA and CDR2 YSLEER.

The sample holds one count of this clone. This sequence joins TRBV27 and TRBJ2-2, with a possible D match to TRBD1 (6 bases). The CDR3 runs 15 residues. Germline loops: CDR1 MNHEY, CDR2 SMNVEV (reference sequence). The V end was cut by 4 bases, the J end by 4 bases, with 13 bases between. CDR3 protein: CASSSRDTGTGELFF. In DNA form, the CDR3 reads TGTGCCAGCAGTTCCCGGGACACCGGCACCGGGGAGCTGTTTTTT.

The chain has TRBV7-9 and TRBJ1-2, with D perhaps TRBD1 (5 bases). The CDR3 covers 16 residues. The V end lost 4 bases, the J end lost 4 bases, and 19 bases lay between the germline ends. Germline V gene sequence: CDR1 SEHNR, CDR2 FQNEAQ (reference sequence). The CDR3 sequence: CASSSGRETALYGYTF. The CDR3, as DNA: TGTGCCAGCAGCTCCGGAAGAGAGACAGCTCTCTATGGCTACACCTTC.

This clone was seen a few times. This sample includes further DNA sequences coding for the same CDR3. The genes are TRBV30 and TRBJ2-7; TRBD1 agrees at 7 bases. The CDR3 runs to 13 residues. The V gene's germline CDR1 is GTSNPN and CDR2 SVGIG (reference sequence). Germline trimming cut 0 bases from V and 3 bases from J; bases unmatched to any gene: 2. As DNA, the CDR3 is TGTGCCTGGAGTGTAGGGGGCTACTACGAGCAGTACTTC. Protein sequence: CAWSVGGYYEQYF.

The V gene is TRBV27, the J gene TRBJ2-4; 8 nucleotides agree with TRBD2. The CDR3 extends over 13 amino acids. V lost 6 bases and J lost 3; bases outside the gene matches: 1. In germline, CDR1 is MNHEY, CDR2 SMNVEV (reference sequence). In nucleotides, the CDR3 is TGTGCCAGCAGCGCGGGGGGCAAAAACATTCAGTACTTC. Protein: CASSAGGKNIQYF.

This chain links TRBV7-6 with TRBJ2-1; 10 nucleotides align to TRBD2. V gave up 5 bases and J gave up 2 bases; unmatched junction bases: 6. This CDR3 contains 16 residues. Germline V gives CDR1 SGHVS, CDR2 FNYEAQ. The CDR3 region is CASSPRTSGTYNEQFF. The CDR3 DNA is TGTGCCAGCAGCCCCCGGACTAGCGGAACCTACAATGAGCAGTTCTTC.

J is TRBJ2-1 and V is TRBV29-1, with 7 bases matching TRBD1. Germline-derived CDR1 and CDR2 are SQVTM and ANQGSEA. This CDR3 contains 16 residues. V dropped 6 bases and J dropped 2; count of bases not matched to a gene: 13. The CDR3 DNA reads as TGCAGCGTGTCCACGAGAGGGACAGAAGCCTACAATGAGCAGTTCTTC. Its translation: CSVSTRGTEAYNEQFF.